At least ten counts were recorded for the clone carrying this TCR beta chain. A single record per CDR3 protein comes from TCRdb applying MiXCR to the 5' RACE reads. The table lists under 250,000 distinct CDR3 sequences, about 10% of them singletons. Germline V gene lookup returns CDR1 ENHRY and CDR2 SYGVKD. The length of the CDR3 is 14 residues. The V and J ends lost 2 bases and 4 bases, in that order; junction bases with no gene match: 4. This sample is drawn from a study of CD8 T cells in ankylosing spondylitis. This sequence was found in a male donor with ankylosing spondylitis or in good health (not recorded which). Sequenced input: blood, either unsorted or a sorted T cell fraction (not recorded which). This chain joins TRBV10-3 and TRBJ2-7; 8 bases agree with TRBD1. CDR3 loop: CAISEAGGNYEQYF. DNA for the CDR3: TGTGCCATCAGTGAGGCAGGGGGCAATTACGAGCAGTACTTC.